This T cell receptor beta chain was recovered during a study of blood T cell repertoires in COVID-19. Sequencing used immunoSEQ multiplex PCR; TCRdb keeps in-frame clones, though not all of them. The repertoire holds about 260,000 clones, around 87% seen once, with 2% to 3% in the top ten. CDR1 is SGHTA, CDR2 FQGNSA, per germline. Trimming pared 5 bases from V and 4 bases from J, leaving 14 bases between. CDR3 length equals 14 residues. This clonotype was sampled from a woman between 45 and 65 years old with acute or convalescent COVID-19. This chain uses TRBV7-2 with TRBJ2-5; possible D gene TRBD1, 6 bases. Sequenced: peripheral blood. DNA for the CDR3: TGTGCCAGCAGCCGGGGTGGACAGAGAGAGACCCAGTACTTC. Encoded protein: CASSRGGQRETQYF.